The sequence of this TCR beta chain was determined in a study of cytomegalovirus exposure and HLA in healthy donors. Study-wide points: A missense DCLRE1C variant was associated with V- and J-gene trimming of TCR beta chains in a later analysis, and an independent cohort replicated the association. It was taken for granted in presence/absence analyses that sequencing depth across donors was roughly uniform. Most subjects had HLA-A and HLA-B alleles reportedly predicted accurately by TCR beta sequences.

PCR amplification relied on 60 Vbeta primers (plus 13 Jbeta primers). TCRdb keeps only in-frame clones here, not all; method: immunoSEQ multiplex PCR. Among 210,000 or so clones listed, roughly 84% were seen once. This clone was picked up a small number of times. No antigen is known for it. This sequence originates from a human donor in good health. The specimen was PBMCs.

The CDR3 DNA sequence: TGTGCCAGTAGTATAGATCTTCTAGTCCTGTACAATGAGCAGTTCTTC. This sequence encodes CASSIDLLVLYNEQFF. The chain carries TRBV19 and TRBJ2-1; D is unresolved. Trimming pared 0 bases from V and 4 bases from J, leaving 13 bases between. The CDR3 contains 16 residues. In germline, CDR1 is LNHDA, CDR2 SQIVND (reference sequence).